Listed below are T cell receptor beta chains from one sample, sequenced in a study of shared clonotypes between healthy human individuals. The protocol was immunoSEQ multiplex PCR, while the TCRdb copy is restricted to in-frame clones and leaves out a portion. The sample includes about 680,000 clones, about 91% of them seen just once. Material: naive CD8+ T cells sorted from blood. The receptor source for this set is a man younger than 45 in good health. The CDR3 runs from the conserved cysteine through the conserved F or W. Fields, in order: V gene, D gene, J gene, CDR3 protein, CDR3 DNA. A D gene is named only where the DNA matches it firmly.

TRBV5-5	-	TRBJ2-7	CASTDPQEYEQYF	TGTGCCAGCACCGACCCCCAAGAATACGAGCAGTACTTC
TRBV2	TRBD1	TRBJ1-4	CASSVGQGVEKLFF	TGTGCCAGCAGTGTGGGACAGGGCGTTGAAAAACTGTTTTTT
TRBV7-6	TRBD1	TRBJ2-7	CASSSPGQGYEQYF	TGTGCCAGCAGCTCCCCGGGACAGGGCTACGAGCAGTACTTC
TRBV4-1	TRBD2	TRBJ2-7	CASSQEGLPHYEQYF	TGCGCCAGCAGCCAAGAGGGACTACCACACTACGAGCAGTACTTC
TRBV10-2	TRBD2	TRBJ2-3	CASSETSGVTDTQYF	TGCGCCAGCAGTGAAACTAGCGGGGTCACAGATACGCAGTATTTT
TRBV6-5	-	TRBJ2-1	CASSPTRNEQFF	TGTGCCAGCAGCCCTACTCGGAATGAGCAGTTCTTC
TRBV7-3	-	TRBJ2-3	CASSFEGDTQYF	TGTGCCAGCAGCTTCGAGGGGGATACGCAGTATTTT
TRBV15	-	TRBJ2-5	CATSFERWETQYF	TGTGCCACCAGTTTTGAGCGGTGGGAGACCCAGTACTTC
TRBV28	-	TRBJ1-3	CGAQSGNTIYF	TGCGGAGCACAATCTGGAAACACCATATATTTT
TRBV13	-	TRBJ2-7	CASSQTGFEQYF	TGTGCCAGCAGCCAAACAGGGTTCGAGCAGTACTTC
TRBV27	-	TRBJ1-2	CASSLGPPNYGYTF	TGTGCCAGCAGTTTAGGACCTCCTAACTATGGCTACACCTTC